The rows below give T cell receptor beta chains drawn from one sample of a study of blood T cell repertoires in COVID-19. Here immunoSEQ multiplex PCR was the method, and the copy in TCRdb shows in-frame clones only, minus some. Counted here are fewer than 300,000 clones, more than 85% occurring once; the ten biggest clones make up approximately 2.1%. The sequencing input was peripheral blood. The receptors stem from a woman in her thirties with COVID-19, enrolled during active disease. Both conserved end residues are part of each CDR3. D genes are given only for firm matches. Size is stated for part of the rows, as once, few or many counts, or as a class when the clone is expanded.

>TRBJ2-1|NA|TRBV11-2|NA
CASSLGGSGYNEQFF
TGTGCCAGCAGCTTAGGGGGTAGCGGCTACAATGAGCAGTTCTTC
>TRBJ1-1|NA|TRBV19|NA
CASSIRDEAFF
TGTGCCAGTAGTATCCGGGATGAAGCTTTCTTT
>TRBJ1-4|TRBD1|TRBV29-1|NA
CSVEVAGGSTNEKLFF
TGCAGCGTTGAAGTGGCAGGGGGAAGTACTAATGAAAAACTGTTTTTT
>TRBJ1-1|NA|TRBV6-4|NA
CASSEDVPRGSRRVNTEAFF
TGTGCCAGCAGTGAAGATGTCCCAAGGGGGTCAAGGCGGGTGAACACTGAAGCTTTCTTT
>TRBJ1-2|NA|TRBV3-1/TRBV3-2|NA
CASSQGRGGYGYTF
TGTGCCAGCAGCCAAGGGCGGGGAGGCTATGGCTACACCTTC
>TRBJ2-2|TRBD1|TRBV19|NA
CASRRTGWDTGELFF
TGTGCCAGTAGGAGGACAGGGTGGGACACCGGGGAGCTGTTTTTT
>TRBJ2-7|NA|TRBV4-1|NA
CASSQVSGIEQYF
TGCGCCAGCAGCCAAGTCTCCGGGATCGAGCAGTACTTC
>TRBJ2-2|TRBD1|TRBV5-1|NA
CASSLQGEFTGELFF
TGCGCCAGCAGCTTACAGGGGGAATTCACCGGGGAGCTGTTTTTT
>TRBJ2-5|NA|TRBV4-1|NA
CASSQERLANQETQYF
TGCGCCAGCAGCCAAGAACGTCTAGCGAACCAAGAGACCCAGTACTTC
>TRBJ2-1|NA|TRBV10-3|NA
CAISGPLPGVSNEQFF
TGTGCCATCAGTGGCCCTCTACCGGGAGTCTCCAATGAGCAGTTCTTC
>TRBJ1-5|TRBD1|TRBV15|NA
CATSLDREVGQPQHF
TGTGCCACCAGCTTGGACAGGGAGGTCGGACAGCCCCAGCATTTT
>TRBJ2-7|TRBD2|TRBV7-9|many
CASVLAGGYEQYF
TGTGCCAGCGTACTAGCGGGAGGCTACGAGCAGTACTTC
>TRBJ1-4|NA|TRBV28|NA
CASSPQNRVEKLFF
TGTGCCAGCAGTCCGCAAAACAGGGTTGAAAAACTGTTTTTT
>TRBJ1-6|NA|TRBV10-3|once
CASKGINSPLHF
TGTGCCAGTAAGGGGATCAATTCACCCCTCCACTTT
>TRBJ1-1|NA|TRBV7-2|once
CASSSLLGGTTEAFF
TGTGCCAGCAGCTCCCTTTTGGGGGGGACCACTGAAGCTTTCTTT
>TRBJ2-1|TRBD2|TRBV7-3|NA
CASSLAGGTYNEQFF
TGTGCCAGCAGCTTAGCGGGAGGCACCTACAATGAGCAGTTCTTC
>TRBJ2-5|TRBD1|TRBV9|NA
CASSSTGTEETQYF
TGTGCCAGCAGCTCTACCGGGACAGAAGAGACCCAGTACTTC
>TRBJ2-2|NA|TRBV10-3|NA
CAITGELSSGELFF
TGTGCCATCACCGGAGAGTTAAGTAGCGGGGAGCTGTTTTTT
>TRBJ1-2|NA|TRBV5-6|NA
CASSHFLEDSSDGYTF
TGTGCCAGCAGCCATTTTTTGGAGGACTCCTCCGATGGCTACACCTTC
>TRBJ2-1|TRBD2|TRBV19|NA
CASSTHGTRSTNEQFF
TGTGCCAGTAGCACGCACGGGACTAGGTCTACAAATGAGCAGTTCTTC
>TRBJ1-5|NA|TRBV28|NA
CASSLAGDSNQPQHF
TGTGCCAGCAGTTTAGCAGGGGATAGCAATCAGCCCCAGCATTTT